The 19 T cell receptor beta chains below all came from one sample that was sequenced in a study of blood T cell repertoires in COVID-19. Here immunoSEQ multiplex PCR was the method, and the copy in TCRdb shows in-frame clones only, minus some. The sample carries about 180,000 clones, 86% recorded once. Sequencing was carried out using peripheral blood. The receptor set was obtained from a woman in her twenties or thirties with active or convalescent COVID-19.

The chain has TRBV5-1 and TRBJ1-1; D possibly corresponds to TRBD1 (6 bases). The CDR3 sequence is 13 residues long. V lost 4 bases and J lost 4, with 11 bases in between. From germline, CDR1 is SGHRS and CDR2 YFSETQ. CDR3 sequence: CASSRNRVTEAFF. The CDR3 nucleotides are TGCGCCAGCAGCAGAAACAGGGTCACTGAAGCTTTCTTT.

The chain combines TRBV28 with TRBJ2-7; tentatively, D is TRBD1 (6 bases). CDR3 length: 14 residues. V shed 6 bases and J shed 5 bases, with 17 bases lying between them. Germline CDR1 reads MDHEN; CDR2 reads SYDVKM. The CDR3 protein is CASREVTGIHEQYF. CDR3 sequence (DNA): TGTGCCAGCAGGGAAGTCACAGGGATCCACGAGCAGTACTTC.

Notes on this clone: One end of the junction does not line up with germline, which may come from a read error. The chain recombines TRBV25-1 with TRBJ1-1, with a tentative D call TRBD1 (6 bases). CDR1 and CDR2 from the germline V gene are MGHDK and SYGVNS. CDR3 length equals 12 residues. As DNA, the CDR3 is TGTGCCAGCAGTGCGAGTGGACAGCGGAGTGACTTT. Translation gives CASSASGQRSDF.

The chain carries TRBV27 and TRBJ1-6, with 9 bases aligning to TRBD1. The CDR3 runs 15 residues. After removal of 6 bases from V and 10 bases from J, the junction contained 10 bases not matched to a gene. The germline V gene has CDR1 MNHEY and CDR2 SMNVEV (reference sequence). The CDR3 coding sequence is TGTGCCAGCAGCTTTATCATCACAGGGGGCTCACCCCTCCACTTT. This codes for CASSFIITGGSPLHF.

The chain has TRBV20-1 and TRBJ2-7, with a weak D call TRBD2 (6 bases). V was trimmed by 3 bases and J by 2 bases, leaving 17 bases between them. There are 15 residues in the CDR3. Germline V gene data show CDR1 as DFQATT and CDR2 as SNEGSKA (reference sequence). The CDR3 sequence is CSASGVADVTYEQYF. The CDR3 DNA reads TGCAGTGCTAGTGGGGTAGCGGACGTTACCTACGAGCAGTACTTC.

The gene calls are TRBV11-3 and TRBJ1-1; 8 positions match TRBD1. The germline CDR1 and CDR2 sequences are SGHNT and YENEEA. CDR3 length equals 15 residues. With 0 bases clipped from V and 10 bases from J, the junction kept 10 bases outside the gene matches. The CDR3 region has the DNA TGTGCCAGCAGCTTAGAGGGTCCCGGGACAGGCGGAGCTTTCTTT. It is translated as CASSLEGPGTGGAFF.

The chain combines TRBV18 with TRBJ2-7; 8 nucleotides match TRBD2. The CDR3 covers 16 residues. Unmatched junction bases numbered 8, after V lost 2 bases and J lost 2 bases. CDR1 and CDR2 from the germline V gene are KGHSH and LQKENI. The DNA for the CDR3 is TGTGCCAGCTCACCAGTCATGAGCGGGAGCCCCTACGAGCAGTACTTC. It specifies CASSPVMSGSPYEQYF.

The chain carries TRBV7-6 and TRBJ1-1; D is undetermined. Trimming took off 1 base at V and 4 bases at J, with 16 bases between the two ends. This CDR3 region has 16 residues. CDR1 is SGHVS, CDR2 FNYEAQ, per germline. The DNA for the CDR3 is TGTGCCAGCAGCTTAGGTTACGGGGTGGAGAGCACTGAAGCTTTCTTT. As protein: CASSLGYGVESTEAFF.

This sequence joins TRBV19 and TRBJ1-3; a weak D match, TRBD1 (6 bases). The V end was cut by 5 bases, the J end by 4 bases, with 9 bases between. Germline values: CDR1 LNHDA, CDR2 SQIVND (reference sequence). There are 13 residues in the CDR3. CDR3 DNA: TGTGCCAGTAGTGGAGGACAGGGAAACACCATATATTTT. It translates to CASSGGQGNTIYF.

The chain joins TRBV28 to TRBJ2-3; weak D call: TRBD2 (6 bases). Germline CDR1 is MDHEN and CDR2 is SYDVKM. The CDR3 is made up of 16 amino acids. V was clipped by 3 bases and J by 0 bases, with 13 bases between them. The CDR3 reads CASSFPLARSTDTQYF. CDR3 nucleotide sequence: TGTGCCAGCAGTTTTCCGCTAGCGAGGAGCACAGATACGCAGTATTTT.

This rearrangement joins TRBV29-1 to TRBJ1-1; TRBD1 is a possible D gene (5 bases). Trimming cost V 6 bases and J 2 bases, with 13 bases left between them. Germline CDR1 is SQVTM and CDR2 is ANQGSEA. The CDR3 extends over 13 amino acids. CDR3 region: CSVPGGDNTEAFF. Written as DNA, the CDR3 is TGCAGCGTCCCGGGGGGGGATAACACTGAAGCTTTCTTT.

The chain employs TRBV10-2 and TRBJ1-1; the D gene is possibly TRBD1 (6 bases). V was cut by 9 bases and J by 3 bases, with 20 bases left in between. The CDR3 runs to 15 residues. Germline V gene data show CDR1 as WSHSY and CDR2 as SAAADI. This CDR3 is CASSTPQGKDTEAFF. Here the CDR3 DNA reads TGCGCCAGTTCTACCCCACAGGGAAAGGACACTGAAGCTTTCTTT.

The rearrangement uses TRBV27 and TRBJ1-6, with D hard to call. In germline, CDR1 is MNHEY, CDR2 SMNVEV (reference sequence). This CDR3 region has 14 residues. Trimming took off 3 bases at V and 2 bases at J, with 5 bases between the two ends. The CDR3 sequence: CASSLTTYNSPLHF. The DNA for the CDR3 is TGTGCCAGCAGTTTGACAACCTATAATTCACCCCTCCACTTT.

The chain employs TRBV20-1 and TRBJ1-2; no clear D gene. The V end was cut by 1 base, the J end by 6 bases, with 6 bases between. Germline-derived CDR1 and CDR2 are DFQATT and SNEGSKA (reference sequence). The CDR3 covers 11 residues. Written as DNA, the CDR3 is TGCAGTGCTAGAGGGGCGAATGGCTACACCTTC. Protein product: CSARGANGYTF.

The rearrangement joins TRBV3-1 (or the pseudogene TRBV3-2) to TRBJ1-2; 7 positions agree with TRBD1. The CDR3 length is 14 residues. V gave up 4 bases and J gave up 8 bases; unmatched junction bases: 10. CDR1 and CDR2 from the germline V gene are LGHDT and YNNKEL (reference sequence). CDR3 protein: CASSLRGQLGGYTF. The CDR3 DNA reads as TGTGCCAGCAGCCTTCGGGGACAGCTTGGGGGCTACACCTTC.

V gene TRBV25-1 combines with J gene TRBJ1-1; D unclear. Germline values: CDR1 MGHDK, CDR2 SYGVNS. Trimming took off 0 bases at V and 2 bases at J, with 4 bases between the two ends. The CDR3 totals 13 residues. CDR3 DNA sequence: TGTGCCAGCAGTGAATATCTCAACACTGAAGCTTTCTTT. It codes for CASSEYLNTEAFF.

The CDR3 loop is CATSDPSYEQFF. In DNA, the CDR3 is TGTGCCACCAGTGATCCTAGCTATGAGCAGTTCTTC. The chain recombines TRBV24-1 with TRBJ2-1, with a weak D call TRBD2 (5 bases). V was pared by 3 bases and J by 8 bases, with 7 bases between. The germline V gene encodes CDR1 KGHDR and CDR2 SFDVKD. The CDR3 contains 12 residues.

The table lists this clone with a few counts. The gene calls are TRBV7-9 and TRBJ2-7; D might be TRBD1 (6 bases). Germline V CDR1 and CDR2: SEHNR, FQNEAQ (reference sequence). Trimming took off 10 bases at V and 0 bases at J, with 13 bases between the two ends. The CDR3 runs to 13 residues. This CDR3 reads CATGDRSSYEQYF. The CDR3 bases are TGTGCCACAGGCGACAGGAGCTCCTACGAGCAGTACTTC.

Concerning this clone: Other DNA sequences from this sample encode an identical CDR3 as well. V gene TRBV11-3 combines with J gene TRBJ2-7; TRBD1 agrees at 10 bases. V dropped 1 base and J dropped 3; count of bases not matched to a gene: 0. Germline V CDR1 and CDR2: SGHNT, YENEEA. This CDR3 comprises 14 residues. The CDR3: CASSLGTGGYEQYF. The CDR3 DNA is TGTGCCAGCAGCTTAGGGACAGGGGGCTACGAGCAGTACTTC. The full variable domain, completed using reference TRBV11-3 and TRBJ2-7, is EAGVVQSPRYKIIEKKQPVAFWCNPISGHNTLYWYLQNLGQGPELLIRYENEEAVDDSQLPKDRFSAERLKGVDSTLKIQPAELGDSAVYLCASSLGTGGYEQYFGPGTRLTVT.